The clone carrying this TCR beta chain was seen many times. Its antigen is unidentified. The sample originates from a study of CD8 T cells in ankylosing spondylitis. Study-level points and caveats: Disease-linked clones were CD8+ and relatively rare in peripheral blood.

From the 5' RACE reads, TCRdb called clonotypes with MiXCR, one entry per CDR3 protein. Of under 400,000 distinct CDR3 sequences listed, about 9.9% are singletons. CDR3 length: 12 amino acids. Trimming cost V 3 bases and J 3 bases, with 3 bases left between them. The clonotype originates from a female donor with ankylosing spondylitis or in good health (not recorded which). Sequencing used blood, either unsorted or a sorted T cell fraction (not recorded which). The chain combines TRBV12-3 or TRBV12-4 with TRBJ2-1; D remains ambiguous. The CDR3 region has the DNA TGTGCCAGCAGTTTCCACTACAATGAGCAGTTCTTC. It encodes CASSFHYNEQFF.